One T cell receptor (beta chain) is described in this entry. Its antigen is unknown. The data were obtained in a study of PD-1 blockade in classical Hodgkin lymphoma. Whole-study findings and limits: Those patients who began receiving nivolumab less than 1 year after ASCT had lower diversity, and they were excluded.

Germline loops: CDR1 SGHNT, CDR2 YYREEE (reference sequence). The CDR3 loop spans 20 amino acids. With V trimmed by 2 bases and J by 0 bases, 9 bases remained unmatched. Method: immunoSEQ multiplex PCR; TCRdb's copy keeps in-frame clones and lacks some. The sample holds about 110,000 clones, roughly nine tenths seen once. All patients experienced relapse after autologous stem cell transplantation, and brentuximab vedotin exposure was variable. The sequence derives from a human donor with classical Hodgkin lymphoma. The sequences come from peripheral blood mononuclear cells (PBMCs), collected before the second cycle of nivolumab. The chain couples TRBV5-4 to TRBJ2-4; 15 bases are a match to TRBD2. CDR3 nucleotides: TGTGCCAGCAGCTTCGGGACTAGCGGGAGGCTCCCTCTAGCCAAAAACATTCAGTACTTC. Translating it yields CASSFGTSGRLPLAKNIQYF. The variable domain in full, with the rest retrieved from reference TRBV5-4 and TRBJ2-4, is ETGVTQSPTHLIKTRGQQVTLRCSSQSGHNTVSWYQQALGQGPQFIFQYYREEENGRGNFPPRFSGLQFPNYSSELNVNALELDDSALYLCASSFGTSGRLPLAKNIQYFGAGTRLSVL.